These T cell receptor beta chains were read from a single sample in a study of cytomegalovirus exposure and HLA in healthy donors. TCRdb keeps only in-frame clones here, not all; method: immunoSEQ multiplex PCR. Here the sample spans fewer than 90,000 clones, approximately 84% being singletons. The sequencing input was PBMCs. The receptors come from a woman younger than 35 in good health and CMV-seropositive. Each CDR3 is given with its conserved first and last residue. A D gene is named only where the DNA matches it firmly. Clone size is not always given. Where it is, it says once, few, many or a class for expanded clones.

V: TRBV5-1; J: TRBJ1-1; size: -; D: -; CDR3: CASSGAANTEAFF; DNA: TGCGCCAGCAGCGGGGCAGCGAACACTGAAGCTTTCTTT
V: TRBV7-9; J: TRBJ1-1; size: once; D: TRBD1; CDR3: CASSTGQLQMNTEAFF; DNA: TGTGCCAGCAGCACGGGACAGCTTCAAATGAACACTGAAGCTTTCTTT
V: TRBV12-5; J: TRBJ2-5; size: -; D: -; CDR3: CASALGSGQETQYF; DNA: TGTGCTAGTGCCCTCGGAAGCGGACAAGAGACCCAGTACTTC
V: TRBV30; J: TRBJ2-5; size: -; D: -; CDR3: CAWNGGEETQYF; DNA: TGTGCCTGGAATGGCGGGGAAGAGACCCAGTACTTC
V: TRBV5-1; J: TRBJ2-7; size: -; D: TRBD1; CDR3: CASSLGQDEQYF; DNA: TGCGCCAGCAGCCTGGGACAGGACGAGCAGTACTTC
V: TRBV19; J: TRBJ1-3; size: -; D: -; CDR3: CASSGLSSGNTIYF; DNA: TGTGCCAGCTCAGGACTGAGCTCTGGAAACACCATATATTTT
V: TRBV28; J: TRBJ2-7; size: -; D: -; CDR3: CASSLPRQAHYYEQYF; DNA: TGTGCCAGCAGTTTGCCTCGGCAGGCGCATTACTACGAGCAGTACTTC
V: TRBV6-5; J: TRBJ2-7; size: -; D: TRBD2; CDR3: CASSYPTSGGREQYF; DNA: TGTGCCAGCAGTTACCCGACTAGCGGGGGCCGGGAGCAGTACTTC
V: TRBV19; J: TRBJ2-6; size: -; D: -; CDR3: CASSSREYSGANVLTF; DNA: TGTGCCAGTAGTAGTCGCGAATACTCTGGGGCCAACGTCCTGACTTTC
V: TRBV6-1; J: TRBJ1-2; size: once; D: -; CDR3: CASSAYPGGVNYGYTF; DNA: TGTGCCAGCAGTGCCTATCCGGGGGGGGTTAACTATGGCTACACCTTC
V: TRBV5-6; J: TRBJ2-4; size: -; D: TRBD1; CDR3: CASSLGGQGIQYF; DNA: TGTGCCAGCAGCTTAGGGGGACAGGGCATTCAGTACTTC
V: TRBV5-1; J: TRBJ2-7; size: -; D: -; CDR3: CASSLESPTEQYF; DNA: TGCGCCAGCAGCTTGGAGAGTCCTACGGAGCAGTACTTC
V: TRBV6-6; J: TRBJ2-3; size: -; D: TRBD1; CDR3: CASTTGTTDTQYF; DNA: TGTGCCAGTACGACAGGGACCACAGATACGCAGTATTTT
V: TRBV28; J: TRBJ1-5; size: -; D: -; CDR3: CASSLRGLGQPQHF; DNA: TGTGCCAGCAGTTTACGGGGTCTGGGCCAGCCCCAGCATTTT
V: TRBV6-1; J: TRBJ2-1; size: -; D: -; CDR3: CASSVAGHSYNEQFF; DNA: TGTGCCAGCAGTGTGGCAGGGCACTCCTACAATGAGCAGTTCTTC
V: TRBV5-4; J: TRBJ2-5; size: -; D: TRBD2; CDR3: CASSLALAGARETQYF; DNA: TGTGCCAGCAGCTTGGCGCTAGCGGGGGCCAGGGAGACCCAGTACTTC
V: TRBV7-9; J: TRBJ2-3; size: -; D: -; CDR3: CASIRGQGTDTQYF; DNA: TGTGCCAGCATTAGGGGCCAAGGCACAGATACGCAGTATTTT
V: TRBV27; J: TRBJ2-7; size: -; D: TRBD1; CDR3: CASSLSRTGYEQYF; DNA: TGTGCCAGCAGTTTAAGCAGGACAGGGTACGAGCAGTACTTC
V: TRBV2; J: TRBJ2-5; size: -; D: TRBD2; CDR3: CASSGAGGLQETQYF; DNA: TGTGCCAGCAGTGGGGCGGGGGGGTTACAAGAGACCCAGTACTTC
V: TRBV5-6; J: TRBJ2-7; size: -; D: -; CDR3: CASSLGGGLAYEQYF; DNA: TGTGCCAGCAGCTTGGGTGGGGGCTTGGCCTACGAGCAGTACTTC
V: TRBV28; J: TRBJ2-7; size: -; D: -; CDR3: CASNSQGGSYEQYF; DNA: TGTGCCAGCAACTCACAGGGTGGATCCTACGAGCAGTACTTC
V: TRBV25-1; J: TRBJ1-5; size: -; D: TRBD1; CDR3: CASSDPGTAQPQHF; DNA: TGTGCCAGCAGTGACCCGGGGACAGCCCAGCCCCAGCATTTT
V: TRBV7-3; J: TRBJ2-1; size: -; D: TRBD2; CDR3: CASSLTGLAYNEQFF; DNA: TGTGCCAGCAGCTTAACGGGACTAGCATACAATGAGCAGTTCTTC
V: TRBV7-9; J: TRBJ1-2; size: -; D: -; CDR3: CASSTWDFPGGYGYTF; DNA: TGTGCCAGCAGCACCTGGGACTTTCCCGGGGGCTATGGCTACACCTTC
V: TRBV28; J: TRBJ1-2; size: -; D: TRBD1; CDR3: CASSRPGQGFGGYTF; DNA: TGTGCCAGCAGTCGTCCGGGACAGGGTTTCGGGGGCTACACCTTC
V: TRBV30; J: TRBJ2-1; size: -; D: TRBD2; CDR3: CAWSVGTSGVNEQFF; DNA: TGTGCCTGGAGTGTAGGGACTAGCGGGGTAAATGAGCAGTTCTTC
V: TRBV18; J: TRBJ1-4; size: -; D: -; CDR3: CASSPSGRIWEKLFF; DNA: TGTGCCAGCTCACCTTCCGGCAGGATATGGGAAAAACTGTTTTTT
V: TRBV28; J: TRBJ2-7; size: few; D: TRBD2; CDR3: CASCQPGRPYEQYF; DNA: TGTGCCAGCTGTCAACCCGGGAGGCCCTACGAGCAGTACTTC
V: TRBV2; J: TRBJ2-7; size: few; D: -; CDR3: CASRQTGFYEQYF; DNA: TGTGCCAGCAGACAAACGGGGTTCTACGAGCAGTACTTC
V: TRBV28; J: TRBJ1-2; size: -; D: -; CDR3: CASSSSQRGLVVGYTF; DNA: TGTGCCAGCAGCTCCTCGCAGCGGGGGCTGGTGGTAGGCTACACCTTC
V: TRBV5-1; J: TRBJ2-2; size: -; D: TRBD1; CDR3: CASSLVGQGNTGELFF; DNA: TGCGCCAGCAGCTTGGTGGGACAGGGTAACACCGGGGAGCTGTTTTTT
V: TRBV18; J: TRBJ1-5; size: -; D: -; CDR3: CASSSMSNQPQHF; DNA: TGTGCCAGCTCTTCCATGAGCAATCAGCCCCAGCATTTT
V: TRBV9; J: TRBJ1-2; size: -; D: TRBD1; CDR3: CASSNYGQGGDYGYTF; DNA: TGTGCCAGCAGCAATTACGGACAGGGTGGAGACTATGGCTACACCTTC
V: TRBV28; J: TRBJ1-5; size: -; D: -; CDR3: CASTLGVGDQPQHF; DNA: TGTGCCAGCACTCTAGGGGTAGGGGATCAGCCCCAGCATTTT
V: TRBV2; J: TRBJ2-7; size: -; D: TRBD1; CDR3: CASSERTGASSYEQYF; DNA: TGTGCCAGCAGTGAACGGACAGGCGCGAGCTCCTACGAGCAGTACTTC
V: TRBV7-8; J: TRBJ1-5; size: -; D: -; CDR3: CASSNRVNQPQHF; DNA: TGTGCCAGCAGCAACAGGGTCAATCAGCCCCAGCATTTT
V: TRBV7-9; J: TRBJ1-2; size: -; D: -; CDR3: CASSPPDTRERGYTF; DNA: TGTGCCAGCAGCCCGCCGGACACCCGGGAGCGTGGCTACACCTTC
V: TRBV5-4; J: TRBJ2-5; size: -; D: -; CDR3: CASTREYQETQYF; DNA: TGTGCCAGCACGCGAGAGTACCAAGAGACCCAGTACTTC
V: TRBV6-1; J: TRBJ1-1; size: few; D: -; CDR3: CASSEIRAFF; DNA: TGTGCCAGCAGTGAAATTCGAGCTTTCTTT
V: TRBV27; J: TRBJ2-2; size: -; D: TRBD2; CDR3: CASGPSGGGTGELFF; DNA: TGTGCCAGCGGTCCCAGCGGGGGTGGCACCGGGGAGCTGTTTTTT
V: TRBV6-1; J: TRBJ2-7; size: -; D: -; CDR3: CASSARSLQYEQYF; DNA: TGTGCCAGCAGTGCTAGGAGTCTTCAATACGAGCAGTACTTC
V: TRBV14; J: TRBJ2-7; size: -; D: TRBD1; CDR3: CASSQLMGQGAYEQYF; DNA: TGTGCCAGCAGCCAGCTAATGGGACAGGGGGCCTACGAGCAGTACTTC
V: TRBV7-9; J: TRBJ1-1; size: -; D: TRBD1; CDR3: CASSSSRTGYTEAFF; DNA: TGTGCCAGCAGCTCTAGCCGGACAGGGTACACTGAAGCTTTCTTT
V: TRBV11-3; J: TRBJ2-3; size: -; D: TRBD1; CDR3: CASSLGGGPDTQYF; DNA: TGTGCCAGCAGCTTAGGAGGGGGCCCAGATACGCAGTATTTT
V: TRBV19; J: TRBJ1-2; size: few; D: -; CDR3: CASRSLSAGETDGYTF; DNA: TGTGCCAGTAGATCTCTCTCCGCGGGAGAGACTGATGGCTACACCTTC